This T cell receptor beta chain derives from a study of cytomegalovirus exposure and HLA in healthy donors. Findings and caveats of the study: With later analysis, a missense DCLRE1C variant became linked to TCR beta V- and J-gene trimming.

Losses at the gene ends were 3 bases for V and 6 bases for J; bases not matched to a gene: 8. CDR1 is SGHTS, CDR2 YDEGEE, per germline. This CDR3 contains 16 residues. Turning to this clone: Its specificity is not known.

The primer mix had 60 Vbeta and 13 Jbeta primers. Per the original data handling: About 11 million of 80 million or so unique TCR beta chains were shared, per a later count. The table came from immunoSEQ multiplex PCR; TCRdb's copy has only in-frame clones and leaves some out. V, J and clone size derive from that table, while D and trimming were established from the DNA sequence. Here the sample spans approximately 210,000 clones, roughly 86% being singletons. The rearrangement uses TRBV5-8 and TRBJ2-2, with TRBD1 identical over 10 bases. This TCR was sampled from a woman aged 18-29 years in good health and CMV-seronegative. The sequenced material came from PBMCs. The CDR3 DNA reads TGTGCCAGCAGCTGGCTGGACAGGGGGTTAGCCGGGGAGCTGTTTTTT. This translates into CASSWLDRGLAGELFF.